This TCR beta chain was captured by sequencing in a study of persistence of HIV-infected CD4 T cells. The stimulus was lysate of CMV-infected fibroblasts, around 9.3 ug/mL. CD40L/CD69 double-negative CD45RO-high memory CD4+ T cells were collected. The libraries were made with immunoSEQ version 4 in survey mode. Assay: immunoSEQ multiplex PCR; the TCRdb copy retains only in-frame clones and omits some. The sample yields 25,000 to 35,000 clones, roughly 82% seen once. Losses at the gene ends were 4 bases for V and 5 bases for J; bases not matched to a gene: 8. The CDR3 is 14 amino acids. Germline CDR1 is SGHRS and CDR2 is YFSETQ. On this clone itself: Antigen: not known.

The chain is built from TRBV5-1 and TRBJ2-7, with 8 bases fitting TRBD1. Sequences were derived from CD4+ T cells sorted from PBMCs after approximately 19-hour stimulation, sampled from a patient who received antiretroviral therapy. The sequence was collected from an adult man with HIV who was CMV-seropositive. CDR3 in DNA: TGCGCCAGCAGCCCGGGACAGGAGGTGCACGAGCAGTACTTC. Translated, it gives CASSPGQEVHEQYF.